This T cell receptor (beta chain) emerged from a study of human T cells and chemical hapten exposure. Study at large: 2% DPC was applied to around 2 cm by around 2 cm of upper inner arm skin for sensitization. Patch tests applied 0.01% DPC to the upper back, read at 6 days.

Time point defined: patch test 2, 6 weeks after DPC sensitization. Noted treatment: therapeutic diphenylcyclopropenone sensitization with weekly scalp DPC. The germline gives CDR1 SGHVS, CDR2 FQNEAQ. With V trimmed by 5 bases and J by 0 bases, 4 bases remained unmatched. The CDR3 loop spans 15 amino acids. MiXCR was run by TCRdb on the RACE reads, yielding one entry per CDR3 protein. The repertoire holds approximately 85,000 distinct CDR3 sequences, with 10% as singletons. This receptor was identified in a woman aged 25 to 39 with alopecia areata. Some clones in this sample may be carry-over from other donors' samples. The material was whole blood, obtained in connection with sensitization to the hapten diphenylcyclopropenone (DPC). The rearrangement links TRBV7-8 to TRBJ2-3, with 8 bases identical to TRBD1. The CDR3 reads CASSRQGMSTDTQYF. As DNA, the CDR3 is TGTGCCAGCAGCCGACAGGGGATGAGCACAGATACGCAGTATTTT.